This TCR beta chain was sequenced for a study of siplizumab effects on memory and regulatory T cells. Regarding the study as a whole: With siplizumab, cumulative frequency of CD4+ memory-derived alloreactive sequences dropped significantly. Under siplizumab, an average about 70% of mappable alloreactive CD4+ clones were Treg-derived, compared with 26.9% in controls. Proliferating clones, CD4+ or CD8+, lacked an assignable naive or memory phenotype in roughly 80-96% of cases.

Generated by immunoSEQ multiplex PCR, the TCRdb table keeps only in-frame clones and is missing some. This sample yields about 6,600 clones, of which just over 35% are seen a single time; approximately 15% belongs to the top ten. The authors cocultured the mixed lymphocyte reaction cells at 37 degrees C for 6 days. CFSE-tagged responder PBMCs and Violet Dye-tagged stimulator PBMCs were mixed 1:1. As to this clone: Its antigen remains unknown.

Germline lookup yields CDR1 SGHNT and CDR2 YENEEA. V was pared by 5 bases and J by 9 bases, with 8 bases of the junction left unmatched. The CDR3 spans 14 residues. The chain links TRBV11-3 to TRBJ2-1; TRBD1 matches at 9 bases. This TCR was sampled from a human donor in good health; the cells came from an allogeneic mixed lymphocyte reaction. Sequenced: CFSE-low (dividing) CD8+ T cells sorted from an allogeneic mixed lymphocyte reaction. In nucleotides, the CDR3 is TGTGCCAGCAGCGCGGGGACAGGGAGCATTGAGCAGTTCTTC. Translation: CASSAGTGSIEQFF.